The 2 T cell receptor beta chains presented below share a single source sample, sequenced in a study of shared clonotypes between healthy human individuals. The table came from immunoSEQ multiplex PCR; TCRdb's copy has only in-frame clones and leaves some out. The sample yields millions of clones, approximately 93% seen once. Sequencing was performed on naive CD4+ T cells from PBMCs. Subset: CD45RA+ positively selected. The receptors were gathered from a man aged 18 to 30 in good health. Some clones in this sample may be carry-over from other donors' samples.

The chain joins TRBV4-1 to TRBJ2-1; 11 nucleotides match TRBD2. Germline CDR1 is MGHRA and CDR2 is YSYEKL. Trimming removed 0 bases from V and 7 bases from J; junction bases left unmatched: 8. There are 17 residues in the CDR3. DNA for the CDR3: TGCGCCAGCAGCCAAGAGGTAGCGGGAGGGAGTCGGAATGAGCAGTTCTTC. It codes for CASSQEVAGGSRNEQFF.

CDR3 amino acids: CASSLWASQETQYF. The CDR3 coding sequence is TGTGCCAGCAGTTTATGGGCTAGCCAAGAGACCCAGTACTTC. The chain couples TRBV27 to TRBJ2-5; D gene ambiguous. The CDR3 runs 14 residues. V was shortened by 1 base and J by 1 base, with 7 bases between the two germline ends. Germline CDR1 reads MNHEY; CDR2 reads SMNVEV (reference sequence).